What follows describes a single T cell receptor beta chain. Its antigen is as yet unknown. This specimen belongs to a study of shared clonotypes between healthy human individuals. Study conclusions and caveats: Among donors, clonotype sharing was expected to be affected by sequencing depth.

The data were produced by immunoSEQ multiplex PCR, yet TCRdb's version contains in-frame clones alone and is incomplete. In the table there are 2 million to 2.5 million clones, about 92% of which are singletons. V lost 1 base and J 14 bases, leaving 23 bases between the germline ends. The CDR3 sequence is 16 residues long. Germline V gene lookup returns CDR1 SGHNT and CDR2 YENEEA. This clonotype was obtained from a man between 18 and 29 years old in good health. Some clones in this sample may be carry-over from other donors' samples. The chain uses TRBV11-3 and TRBJ1-4; D is perhaps TRBD1 (6 bases). The sequenced material came from naive CD4+ T cells from PBMCs. Subset specified: CD45RA+ positively selected. The CDR3 nucleotides read TGTGCCAGCAGCTTAGCGCATACAGGGCCCGTTGGGAGTCTGTTTTTT. It translates to CASSLAHTGPVGSLFF.